This entry features one TCR beta chain sequence. Both iRepertoire HTBI primers and Arm-PCR of CDR3 regions were used to build the TCR beta libraries. In TCRdb, the multiplex PCR reads were re-called with MiXCR into one record per CDR3 protein. The sample has around 400,000 distinct CDR3 sequences; approximately 23% are singletons. Looked up from germline, CDR1 is SEHNR and CDR2 is FQNEAQ (reference sequence). The CDR3 loop spans 16 amino acids. V trimming: 5 bases; J trimming: 3 bases; junction bases outside the gene matches: 12. The sample comes from a study of regulatory T cells in long-lasting Graves disease. As for time point: persistent/refractory GD, antithyroid drugs over 5 years with positive TRAb. Construction of the TCR library relied on RNA isolated from PBMCs.

Specimen: peripheral blood mononuclear cells (PBMCs), collected when the disease was refractory, from a patient treated with antithyroid drugs. The chain is built from TRBV7-9 and TRBJ2-7; 8 bases line up with TRBD2. The source is a woman in her 40s with Graves disease. The CDR3 here is CASSPTSGLESYEQYF. The CDR3 nucleotides are TGTGCCAGCAGCCCCACCTCGGGACTAGAGAGCTACGAGCAGTACTTC.